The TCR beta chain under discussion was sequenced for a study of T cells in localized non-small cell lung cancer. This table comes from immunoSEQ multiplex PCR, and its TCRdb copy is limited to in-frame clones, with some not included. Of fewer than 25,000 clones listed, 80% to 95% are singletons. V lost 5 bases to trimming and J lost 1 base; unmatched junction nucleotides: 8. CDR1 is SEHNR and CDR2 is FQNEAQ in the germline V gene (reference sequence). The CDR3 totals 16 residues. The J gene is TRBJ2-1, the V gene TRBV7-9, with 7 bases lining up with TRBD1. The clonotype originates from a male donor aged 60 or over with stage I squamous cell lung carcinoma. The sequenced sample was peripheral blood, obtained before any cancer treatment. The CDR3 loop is CASSAQGVSSYNEQFF. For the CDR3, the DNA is TGTGCCAGCAGCGCTCAGGGGGTTAGTTCCTACAATGAGCAGTTCTTC.